The 12 T cell receptor beta chains presented below share a single source sample, sequenced in a study of T cells in Graves' hyperthyroidism and ophthalmopathy. Amplification of TCR beta CDR3 regions was performed using RNA transcripts as template. Initially, a first-round RT-PCR of the TCR CDR3 employed the HTBI primer set. One entry per CDR3 protein, called by TCRdb with MiXCR from the multiplex PCR reads. This table has about 560,000 distinct CDR3 sequences, roughly 14% appearing once. The material sequenced was blood. These receptors were collected from a woman between 25 and 40 years old with Graves' hyperthyroidism.

This clonotype was recorded many times. The rearrangement uses TRBV5-1 and TRBJ2-3; 9 bases align to TRBD1. After removal of 4 bases from V and 1 base from J, the junction contained 4 bases not matched to a gene. CDR3 length: 15 amino acids. CDR1 and CDR2 (germline): SGHRS, YFSETQ. This CDR3 is CASSGTGRRTDTQYF. In nucleotides, the CDR3 is TGCGCCAGCAGCGGGACAGGGCGACGCACAGATACGCAGTATTTT.

This clonotype was seen ten or more times. The rearrangement joins TRBV6-1 to TRBJ2-7; 7 positions match TRBD1. The length of the CDR3 is 14 residues. The ends lost 6 bases at V and 2 bases at J; junction bases unmatched: 7. The V gene's germline CDR1 is MNHNS and CDR2 SASEGT. CDR3 protein: CASRDSGTAYEQYF. The CDR3 nucleotides read TGTGCCAGCAGGGACTCGGGGACAGCCTACGAGCAGTACTTC.

At least ten counts were recorded for this clonotype. This chain connects TRBV3-1 to TRBJ2-3; the D is unclear. The CDR3 runs 16 residues. Germline values: CDR1 LGHDT, CDR2 YNNKEL (reference sequence). The V gene lost 0 bases and the J gene lost 2 bases, with 12 bases spanning the gap. The CDR3 bases are TGTGCCAGCAGCCAAGATATTCTAGGAGACACAGATACGCAGTATTTT. It specifies CASSQDILGDTDTQYF.

The rearrangement joins TRBV10-3 to TRBJ2-2, with a tentative D call TRBD1 (5 bases). Trimming removed 3 bases at V and 2 bases at J, with 10 bases between. The CDR3 runs to 15 residues. Germline values: CDR1 ENHRY, CDR2 SYGVKD. CDR3 region: CAISERGTNTGELFF. CDR3 nucleotides: TGTGCCATCAGTGAAAGGGGAACCAACACCGGGGAGCTGTTTTTT.

This clonotype was seen only a few times. V and J are TRBV6-5 and TRBJ2-7; D gene ambiguous. The V end was cut by 0 bases, the J end by 7 bases, with 7 bases between. The germline CDR1 and CDR2 sequences are MNHEY and SVGAGI. The CDR3 sequence is 12 residues long. The CDR3 loop reads CASSYSIEEQYF. The CDR3 nucleotides read TGTGCCAGCAGTTACTCGATTGAGGAGCAGTACTTC.

This clonotype was counted ten times or more. This chain links TRBV2 with TRBJ2-1; the match to TRBD2 covers 10 bases. The germline CDR1 and CDR2 sequences are SNHLY and FYNNEI. There are 14 residues in the CDR3. V lost 7 bases and J lost 9; bases outside the gene matches: 9. CDR3 residues: CASTLTSGKSEQFF. CDR3 sequence (DNA): TGTGCCAGCACCCTAACTAGCGGGAAGTCTGAGCAGTTCTTC.

Turning to this clonotype: This sequence may be a read error, since a much larger clone differs from it by one base. CDR3 region: CASTTETGNNYGYTF. The CDR3 coding sequence is TGTGCCAGCACCACCGAGACAGGCAACAACTATGGCTACACCTTC. The chain employs TRBV28 and TRBJ1-2; tentative D call: TRBD1 (6 bases). Germline CDR1 reads MDHEN; CDR2 reads SYDVKM. The V end lost 7 bases, the J end lost 2 bases, and 17 bases lay between the germline ends. The CDR3 loop spans 15 amino acids.

The sample holds a few counts of this clonotype. The chain carries TRBV19 and TRBJ2-7; 8 nucleotides agree with TRBD2. The CDR3 is 16 amino acids. Germline CDR1 is LNHDA and CDR2 is SQIVND (reference sequence). J lost 4 bases, V lost 5 bases, and 13 bases had no gene match. The CDR3 is CASSPSPGLGRYEQYF. DNA for the CDR3: TGTGCCAGTAGTCCTTCCCCGGGACTAGGTCGGTACGAGCAGTACTTC.

The chain combines TRBV20-1 with TRBJ1-3; maybe TRBD1 (5 bases). The ends were cut back, 5 bases at V and 3 bases at J, with 17 bases in the middle. From germline, CDR1 is DFQATT and CDR2 SNEGSKA (reference sequence). The CDR3 covers 15 residues. The chain's CDR3 is CSASPGRVIGNTIYF. As DNA, the CDR3 is TGCAGTGCTTCCCCGGGCAGGGTCATTGGAAACACCATATATTTT.

The chain combines TRBV4-3 with TRBJ2-7; D remains ambiguous. Germline CDR1 LGHNA, CDR2 YSLEER. The CDR3 contains 14 residues. V lost 0 bases to trimming and J lost 0 bases, with 6 bases between them. The CDR3 loop reads CASSQDLSSYEQYF. CDR3 bases: TGCGCCAGCAGCCAAGACCTCAGCTCCTACGAGCAGTACTTC.

The chain recombines TRBV5-1 with TRBJ1-2; D is perhaps TRBD1 (6 bases). The germline V gene encodes CDR1 SGHRS and CDR2 YFSETQ. The CDR3 loop spans 13 amino acids. V shed 4 bases and J shed 8 bases, with 15 bases lying between them. In nucleotides, the CDR3 is TGCGCCAGCAGCGACAAACAGGGTCTGGGCTACACCTTC. Protein product: CASSDKQGLGYTF. Full variable domain (missing parts from reference TRBV5-1 and TRBJ1-2): KAGVTQTPRYLIKTRGQQVTLSCSPISGHRSVSWYQQTPGQGLQFLFEYFSETQRNKGNFPGRFSGRQFSNSRSEMNVSTLELGDSALYLCASSDKQGLGYTFGSGTRLTVV.

V gene TRBV7-9 combines with J gene TRBJ2-5, with 9 bases identical to TRBD2. Germline values: CDR1 SEHNR, CDR2 FQNEAQ (reference sequence). J lost 2 bases, V lost 1 base, and 11 bases had no gene match. The CDR3 has 18 amino acids. CDR3 nucleotides: TGTGCCAGCAGCTTAGTGCCCCTCCGACTAGCGGTACAAGAGACCCAGTACTTC. Encoded protein: CASSLVPLRLAVQETQYF.